Following are 29 T cell receptor beta chains from one sample sequenced in a study of T cells after yellow fever vaccination. TCRdb analysed the 5' RACE reads with MiXCR anew, one entry per CDR3 protein. The sample yields around 300,000 distinct CDR3 sequences, over 3.5% seen once. This sample comprised PBMCs, obtained 15 days after the yellow fever booster vaccination. The source is a man aged 18 to 29 who received the YFV17D yellow fever vaccine.

The chain has TRBV7-9 and TRBJ2-7; D not certain. CDR1 is SEHNR, CDR2 FQNEAQ, per germline (reference sequence). The V gene lost 5 bases and the J gene lost 0 bases, with 17 bases spanning the gap. The CDR3 length is 16 residues. CDR3 loop: CASSTLVGPSSYEQYF. The CDR3 DNA reads TGTGCCAGCAGCACCCTCGTCGGGCCGAGCTCCTACGAGCAGTACTTC.

This clonotype has only a few counts. In DNA, the CDR3 is TGTGCCAGCAGGACCCGGGACCCCGTCCCAGATACGCAGTATTTT. Its translation is CASRTRDPVPDTQYF. This sequence joins TRBV5-6 and TRBJ2-3; TRBD1 or TRBD2 may be the D gene (5 bases each). The CDR3 contains 15 residues. CDR1 SGHDT and CDR2 YYEEEE come from the germline V gene. V was shortened by 5 bases and J by 4 bases, with 17 bases between the two germline ends.

This clonotype was seen many times. The chain recombines TRBV4-2 with TRBJ2-5; 9 bases agree with TRBD2. The CDR3 has 15 amino acids. J was trimmed by 5 bases and V by 4 bases; bases with no gene match: 8. Germline lookup yields CDR1 LGHNA and CDR2 YNFKEQ. The CDR3 nucleotides are TGTGCCAGCAGCCTCGAGCGGGGGGTGTGGGAGACCCAGTACTTC. Its protein is CASSLERGVWETQYF.

The chain combines TRBV27 with TRBJ2-2; D gene uncertain. Germline V gene data show CDR1 as MNHEY and CDR2 as SMNVEV (reference sequence). The V end was cut by 10 bases, the J end by 3 bases, with 18 bases between. This CDR3 has 15 residues. The CDR3 nucleotides are TGTGCCACCCGCAAAGGGCAGTTGTACACCGGGGAGCTGTTTTTT. Protein product: CATRKGQLYTGELFF.

This chain connects TRBV29-1 to TRBJ1-2; D gene ambiguous. The CDR3 covers 11 residues. Germline V gene sequence: CDR1 SQVTM, CDR2 ANQGSEA. Between the trimmed V and J ends, which lost 4 bases and 4 bases, there was a span of 7 bases. The CDR3 DNA reads TGCAGCGTTGGCGGGTTCTATGGCTACACCTTC. Its protein product is CSVGGFYGYTF.

This clonotype was observed at least ten times. The chain combines TRBV25-1 with TRBJ2-7; 7 bases are a match to TRBD1. This CDR3 is built from 16 residues. J gave up 4 bases and V 6 bases, and 15 bases lay outside the gene matches. Germline CDR1 reads MGHDK; CDR2 reads SYGVNS. The CDR3 nucleotides read TGTGCCAGCAGCCCAAGCCGGGACAGAAGGTCGTACGAGCAGTACTTC. It codes for CASSPSRDRRSYEQYF.

The chain links TRBV27 to TRBJ1-5; perhaps TRBD1 as D (5 bases). This CDR3 has 14 amino acids. Per the germline V gene, CDR1 is MNHEY and CDR2 is SMNVEV (reference sequence). Trimming took off 4 bases at V and 6 bases at J, with 13 bases between the two ends. CDR3 amino acids: CASSSMGESQPQHF. CDR3 DNA: TGTGCCAGCAGTTCTATGGGGGAGAGTCAGCCCCAGCATTTT.

This clonotype occurred a few times. The chain recombines TRBV7-2 with TRBJ2-5; D uncertain. The CDR3 has 13 residues. V dropped 3 bases and J dropped 1 base, with 6 bases sitting between them. Germline CDR1 and CDR2: SGHTA and FQGNSA. Here the CDR3 reads CASSFTFQETQYF. As DNA, the CDR3 is TGTGCCAGCAGCTTCACATTCCAAGAGACCCAGTACTTC.

The rearrangement uses TRBV12-3 or TRBV12-4 and TRBJ2-3; TRBD1 might be the D (6 bases). This CDR3 region has 12 residues. V lost 8 bases and J 2 bases, leaving 8 bases between the germline ends. The CDR3 spells CASRQDTDTQYF. The CDR3 DNA is TGTGCCAGCCGACAGGACACAGATACGCAGTATTTT.

CDR3 loop: CASSYSLRLGGGKATQYF. CDR3 DNA sequence: TGTGCCAGCAGTTACTCCCTTCGTCTGGGCGGGGGTAAGGCTACGCAGTATTTT. This sequence joins TRBV6-5 and TRBJ2-3; 7 bases are a match to TRBD2. Germline CDR1 MNHEY, CDR2 SVGAGI. This CDR3 is 18 amino acids long. V was clipped by 0 bases and J by 8 bases; unmatched bases: 17.

This clonotype was detected a few times. This chain uses TRBV7-2 with TRBJ2-7, with TRBD1 matching 9 bases. V lost 5 bases and J lost 6; bases outside the gene matches: 11. Germline V gives CDR1 SGHTA, CDR2 FQGNSA. CDR3 size: 15 residues. This chain's CDR3 is CASSRQQGARSEQYF. CDR3 DNA: TGTGCCAGCAGCCGACAACAGGGGGCACGTAGCGAGCAGTACTTC.

The chain recombines TRBV6-2 or TRBV6-3 with TRBJ2-5, with 14 bases matching TRBD2. Germline-derived CDR1 and CDR2 are MNHEY and SVGEGT. The V gene end was trimmed by 2 bases and the J gene end by 5 bases; junction bases not matched to a gene: 10. This CDR3 contains 18 residues. CDR3 sequence reads: CASSYGLTSGGATETQYF. Here the CDR3 DNA reads TGTGCCAGCAGTTACGGTTTGACTAGCGGGGGGGCTACGGAGACCCAGTACTTC.

This clonotype was counted ten times or more. The chain joins TRBV7-2 to TRBJ2-1, with 8 nucleotides matching TRBD2. J lost 9 bases, V lost 1 base, and 11 bases had no gene match. The CDR3 sequence is 16 residues long. From germline, CDR1 is SGHTA and CDR2 FQGNSA. The CDR3 region is CASSLGSGLGLSEQFF. The CDR3 nucleotides read TGTGCCAGCAGCTTAGGGTCGGGACTAGGGCTCAGTGAGCAGTTCTTC.

This clonotype was observed a handful of times. V and J are TRBV7-2 and TRBJ1-4; D remains unclear. Germline CDR1 is SGHTA and CDR2 is FQGNSA. The CDR3 has 16 amino acids. Trimming cost V 1 base and J 1 base, with 10 bases left between them. The CDR3 DNA sequence: TGTGCCAGCAGCTTAGGAAACCCTCTAACTAATGAAAAACTGTTTTTT. It encodes CASSLGNPLTNEKLFF. The full variable domain, with the rest looked up from reference TRBV7-2 and TRBJ1-4, is GAGVSQSPSNKVTEKGKDVELRCDPISGHTALYWYRQSLGQGLEFLIYFQGNSAPDKSGLPSDRFSAERTGGSVSTLTIQRTQQEDSAVYLCASSLGNPLTNEKLFFGSGTQLSVL.

This clonotype was seen repeatedly, ten times or more. V is TRBV15 and J is TRBJ2-5, with D possibly being TRBD1 (5 bases). The CDR3 extends over 13 amino acids. Germline V gene sequence: CDR1 LNHNV, CDR2 YYDKDF (reference sequence). The V gene lost 2 bases and the J gene lost 6 bases, with 10 bases spanning the gap. This chain's CDR3 is CATSRQGGQTQYF. The CDR3 DNA sequence: TGTGCCACCAGCAGACAGGGTGGGCAGACCCAGTACTTC.

Notes on this clonotype: It may be a read error: a sequence one base away is much more abundant. The genes are TRBV19 and TRBJ2-7; D remains unclear. The germline V and J ends were trimmed by 5 bases and 0 bases, with 8 bases remaining between them. Germline values: CDR1 LNHDA, CDR2 SQIVND (reference sequence). This CDR3 spans 13 amino acids. In DNA form, the CDR3 reads TGTGCCAGTAGTTTCAGGTGCTCCTACGAGCAGTACTTC. Protein product: CASSFRCSYEQYF.

Remarks on this clonotype: One junction end does not reproduce the germline sequence, and a read error may be involved. The V call is TRBV6-5, the J call TRBJ2-1; D gene unclear. Germline V lookup: CDR1 MNHEY, CDR2 SVGAGI. The CDR3 consists of 14 residues. CDR3 coding DNA: TGTGCCAGCAGCCCGTTGAGCTCCTGCAATGAGCAGTTCTTC. Translation gives CASSPLSSCNEQFF.

The gene calls are TRBV7-2 and TRBJ2-1; 10 bases line up with TRBD2. The V gene end was trimmed by 5 bases and the J gene end by 7 bases; junction bases not matched to a gene: 5. CDR1 and CDR2 (germline): SGHTA, FQGNSA. The CDR3 contains 14 residues. The CDR3 DNA reads TGTGCCAGCAGCCCTAGCGGGGGTCCTAATGAGCAGTTCTTC. Encoded protein: CASSPSGGPNEQFF.

This clonotype came up many times. The chain carries TRBV28 and TRBJ1-6; no definite D call. V gave up 3 bases and J gave up 9 bases, with 12 bases separating them. The CDR3 is 14 residues long. The germline V gene has CDR1 MDHEN and CDR2 SYDVKM. CDR3: CASSLIGLGSPLHF. The CDR3 DNA is TGTGCCAGCAGTTTGATAGGGCTCGGTTCACCCCTCCACTTT. The variable domain in full, completed from reference TRBV28 and TRBJ1-6, reads DVKVTQSSRYLVKRTGEKVFLECVQDMDHENMFWYRQDPGLGLRLIYFSYDVKMKEKGDIPEGYSVSREKKERFSLILESASTNQTSMYLCASSLIGLGSPLHFGNGTRLTVT.

This clonotype was found a few times. The V and J genes are TRBV7-3 and TRBJ1-2; D call uncertain. Trimming took 9 bases from V and 2 from J, leaving 10 bases between them. CDR1 and CDR2 (germline): SGHTA, FQGTGA. This CDR3 contains 12 residues. The CDR3 DNA follows: TGTGCCAGGATCGACGGCAACTATGGCTACACCTTC. This sequence encodes CARIDGNYGYTF.

This chain connects TRBV19 to TRBJ2-7, with 12 bases fitting TRBD2. V shed 3 bases, J shed 1 base, and the junction held 4 bases outside the gene matches. The CDR3 consists of 16 residues. Germline V lookup: CDR1 LNHDA, CDR2 SQIVND (reference sequence). The CDR3 loop is CASSMTSGGPSYEQYF. The CDR3 region has the DNA TGTGCCAGTAGTATGACTAGCGGGGGACCATCCTACGAGCAGTACTTC.

The sample holds many counts of this clonotype. The chain combines TRBV7-9 with TRBJ1-1; D may be TRBD1 (5 bases). The CDR3 runs 13 residues. V lost 7 bases and J 8 bases, leaving 17 bases between the germline ends. Germline lookup yields CDR1 SEHNR and CDR2 FQNEAQ (reference sequence). The CDR3 DNA reads as TGTGCCAGCACCAAAGGGGAGGGAGTGGAAGCTTTCTTT. Its protein product is CASTKGEGVEAFF.

This clonotype has at least ten counts. This chain links TRBV20-1 with TRBJ2-7; D is undetermined. Per germline, CDR1 DFQATT and CDR2 SNEGSKA (reference sequence). CDR3 length: 11 residues. Trimming took off 6 bases at V and 2 bases at J, with 8 bases between the two ends. The CDR3, as DNA: TGCAGTGCGGGCAGAGCCTACGAGCAGTACGTC. It is translated as CSAGRAYEQYV.

This chain uses TRBV4-1 with TRBJ2-5; 7 bases are shared with TRBD2. V shed 4 bases, J shed 1 base, and the junction held 6 bases outside the gene matches. Germline-derived CDR1 and CDR2 are MGHRA and YSYEKL. The CDR3 is 15 amino acids. The CDR3 region has the DNA TGCGCCAGCAGCCTTCCGGGACTACCCCAAGAGACCCAGTACTTC. It translates to CASSLPGLPQETQYF.

The chain couples TRBV6-2 or TRBV6-3 to TRBJ2-2; D uncertain. Trimming removed 7 bases from V and 2 bases from J, with 14 bases in between. CDR1 is MNHEY and CDR2 is SVGEGT in the germline V gene. The CDR3 is made up of 15 amino acids. CDR3 in DNA: TGTGCCAGCACCTCGGACGGCTATAACACCGGGGAGCTGTTTTTT. This gives the protein CASTSDGYNTGELFF.

At least ten counts were recorded for this clonotype. V and J are TRBV2 and TRBJ2-1, with 10 bases that match TRBD2. With V trimmed by 9 bases and J by 7 bases, 9 bases remained unmatched. CDR3 length: 14 amino acids. Per germline, CDR1 SNHLY and CDR2 FYNNEI. The CDR3 DNA reads TGTGCCAGTACTAGCGGGGAGATGGGAAATGAGCAGTTCTTC. It codes for CASTSGEMGNEQFF.

This clonotype was seen repeatedly, ten times or more. V and J are TRBV7-6 and TRBJ2-1, with TRBD1 matching 10 bases. The junction had 6 bases not matched to a gene; V was cut back by 4 bases and J by 15 bases. The CDR3 contains 12 residues. Germline CDR1 SGHVS, CDR2 FNYEAQ. CDR3 sequence: CASSSGQGIPFF. CDR3 sequence (DNA): TGTGCCAGCAGCTCGGGACAGGGGATTCCGTTCTTC.

This clonotype showed up many times. This sequence joins TRBV12-3 or TRBV12-4 and TRBJ1-1; possible D gene TRBD1, 6 bases. This CDR3 is built from 14 residues. V lost 5 bases and J 7 bases, leaving 17 bases between the germline ends. In DNA, the CDR3 is TGTGCCAGCAGTCGGCCCCCAGGGGCAGGTGAAGCTTTCTTT. Its translation: CASSRPPGAGEAFF.

This clonotype was detected ten times or more. The V call is TRBV20-1, the J call TRBJ1-1, with TRBD1 matching over 9 bases. Germline lookup yields CDR1 DFQATT and CDR2 SNEGSKA (reference sequence). The trim removed 3 bases at V and 8 bases at J, leaving 10 bases unmatched. CDR3 length: 14 residues. CDR3 protein: CSASPPGQGREAFF. CDR3 nucleotides: TGCAGTGCTAGTCCCCCGGGACAGGGCCGGGAAGCTTTCTTT.